This entry lists 2 T cell receptor beta chains sequenced from one sample in a study of cytomegalovirus exposure and HLA in healthy donors. The PCR had 60 Vbeta and 13 Jbeta primers. Measured with immunoSEQ multiplex PCR; TCRdb has only the in-frame clones, and not every one. This sample yields approximately 170,000 clones, of which over 70% are seen a single time; roughly 7% belongs to the top ten. Sequenced material: PBMCs. The receptors shown here come from a woman aged 40 to 49 in good health and CMV-seropositive.

The chain couples TRBV10-3 to TRBJ1-2; 7 bases line up with TRBD1. Trimming cost V 7 bases and J 2 bases; bases outside gene matches: 7. Germline V gene sequence: CDR1 ENHRY, CDR2 SYGVKD. The CDR3 spans 14 residues. CDR3 protein: CAITSTGLNYGYTF. In DNA form, the CDR3 reads TGTGCCATCACCTCGACAGGGTTGAACTATGGCTACACCTTC.

The chain couples TRBV2 to TRBJ1-4, with a tentative D call TRBD1 (5 bases). V was cut by 8 bases and J by 7 bases, with 11 bases left in between. CDR1 and CDR2 (germline): SNHLY, FYNNEI. The CDR3 has 12 residues. CDR3 sequence (DNA): TGTGCCAGCGGATCAAGGGGTGAAAAACTGTTTTTT. This encodes CASGSRGEKLFF. The variable domain in full, completed from reference TRBV2 and TRBJ1-4, reads EPEVTQTPSHQVTQMGQEVILRCVPISNHLYFYWYRQILGQKVEFLVSFYNNEISEKSEIFDDQFSVERPDGSNFTLKIRSTKLEDSAMYFCASGSRGEKLFFGSGTQLSVL.